These T cell receptor beta chains were read from a single sample in a study of T cell changes during pregnancy in multiple sclerosis. Only in-frame clones appear in the TCRdb table, and some are missing; sequencing was by immunoSEQ multiplex PCR. Here the sample spans roughly 50,000 clones, approximately 92% being singletons. The sample was CD4+ T cells from peripheral blood mononuclear cells, taken in the third trimester of pregnancy. Receptors originate from a female donor with multiple sclerosis, enrolled in a pregnancy study. The CDR3 runs from the conserved cysteine through the conserved F or W. Each record gives: J gene, clone size, D gene, V gene, CDR3 DNA, CDR3 protein. The D gene is left open where the match is weak. Not every row has a clone size; where given, it reads once, few, many or a size class.

j_call: TRBJ2-2; clone_size: .; d_call: TRBD1; v_call: TRBV18; cdr3_nt: TGTGCCAGCTCACGGGAGACAGGGTCCACCGGGGAGCTGTTTTTT; cdr3_aa: CASSRETGSTGELFF
j_call: TRBJ1-5; clone_size: .; d_call: TRBD1; v_call: TRBV6-1; cdr3_nt: TGTGCCAGCAGCGTGGACAGGGGCCAGCCCCAGCATTTT; cdr3_aa: CASSVDRGQPQHF
j_call: TRBJ1-1; clone_size: .; d_call: .; v_call: TRBV7-2; cdr3_nt: TGTGCCAGCAGCTTACCCCCCGGGACTGCGAACACTGAAGCTTTCTTT; cdr3_aa: CASSLPPGTANTEAFF
j_call: TRBJ1-2; clone_size: .; d_call: .; v_call: TRBV28; cdr3_nt: TGTGCCAGCAGAAGGGGGAGGGAGCAGGATGGCTACACCTTC; cdr3_aa: CASRRGREQDGYTF
j_call: TRBJ2-7; clone_size: .; d_call: .; v_call: TRBV12-5; cdr3_nt: TGTGCTAGTGGTTCCCCGGGGGAGCAGTACTTC; cdr3_aa: CASGSPGEQYF
j_call: TRBJ2-3; clone_size: .; d_call: TRBD2; v_call: TRBV12-5; cdr3_nt: TGTGCTAGTGCCATAGCGGGAGGCTCAGATACGCAGTATTTT; cdr3_aa: CASAIAGGSDTQYF
j_call: TRBJ2-5; clone_size: .; d_call: TRBD2; v_call: TRBV6-6; cdr3_nt: TGTGCCAGCAGTCGTACGGCGGGAGGGCAAGAGACCCAGTACTTC; cdr3_aa: CASSRTAGGQETQYF
j_call: TRBJ2-5; clone_size: .; d_call: .; v_call: TRBV18; cdr3_nt: TGTGCCAGCTCACCTGGGACAAACCAAGAGACCCAGTACTTC; cdr3_aa: CASSPGTNQETQYF
j_call: TRBJ2-7; clone_size: once; d_call: TRBD2; v_call: TRBV6-6; cdr3_nt: TGTGCCAGCAGCCTAGCGGGGGGACGATACGAGCAGTACTTC; cdr3_aa: CASSLAGGRYEQYF
j_call: TRBJ2-1; clone_size: .; d_call: TRBD1; v_call: TRBV18; cdr3_nt: TGTGCCAGCTCCCCCGGACAGGGACCCTACAATGAGCAGTTCTTC; cdr3_aa: CASSPGQGPYNEQFF